The T cell receptor beta chain under discussion was sequenced for a study of cytomegalovirus exposure and HLA in healthy donors. On this clone: The target antigen is unknown.

J lost 10 bases, V lost 1 base, and 3 bases had no gene match. This CDR3 has 15 amino acids. Germline lookup yields CDR1 MGHRA and CDR2 YSYEKL. Findings and limits, study-wide: The majority of TCR sequences were rare, yet some public TCRs appeared in many donors. Among TCR beta chains, those listed as cytomegalovirus-associated numbered approximately 150.

Sequenced by immunoSEQ multiplex PCR; TCRdb stores in-frame clones only, minus some. Of some 140,000 clones listed, less than 90% are singletons. The clonotype was recovered from a man between 18 and 29 years old in good health and CMV-seropositive. The rearrangement uses TRBV4-1 and TRBJ2-3, with 15 bases that match TRBD2. The sample taken for sequencing was PBMCs. In DNA form, the CDR3 reads TGCGCCAGCAGCCAAGGGACTAGCGGGAGGGAGGCGCAGTATTTT. This codes for CASSQGTSGREAQYF.